This T cell receptor (beta chain) originates from a study of OX40 agonist ivuxolimab in advanced cancers. Study context: Prior checkpoint blockade (anti-PD-1, anti-PD-L1 or anti-CTLA-4) was permitted; about 40% had it.

Clones were sequenced by immunoSEQ multiplex PCR, and TCRdb holds only the in-frame ones, with some missing. The sample has about 83,000 clones; under 95% are singletons. Autoimmune disease history or systemic immunosuppression meant exclusion. Blood draws occurred at baseline, cycle 4 day 1, and cycle 7 day 1. Germline lookup yields CDR1 GTSNPN and CDR2 SVGIG (reference sequence). The CDR3 is 15 amino acids. V was trimmed by 0 bases and J by 3 bases, leaving 15 bases between them. This receptor was identified in an adult with an advanced solid tumor such as melanoma, head and neck, liver or kidney cancer. Sequenced material: CD4+ or CD8+ T cells sorted from blood, taken in a trial of the OX40 agonist ivuxolimab. The rearrangement links TRBV30 to TRBJ2-7; a weak D match, TRBD2 (6 bases). The chain's CDR3 is CAWSVLLGGGYEQYF. The CDR3 nucleotides read TGTGCCTGGAGTGTACTTCTGGGGGGAGGCTACGAGCAGTACTTC.